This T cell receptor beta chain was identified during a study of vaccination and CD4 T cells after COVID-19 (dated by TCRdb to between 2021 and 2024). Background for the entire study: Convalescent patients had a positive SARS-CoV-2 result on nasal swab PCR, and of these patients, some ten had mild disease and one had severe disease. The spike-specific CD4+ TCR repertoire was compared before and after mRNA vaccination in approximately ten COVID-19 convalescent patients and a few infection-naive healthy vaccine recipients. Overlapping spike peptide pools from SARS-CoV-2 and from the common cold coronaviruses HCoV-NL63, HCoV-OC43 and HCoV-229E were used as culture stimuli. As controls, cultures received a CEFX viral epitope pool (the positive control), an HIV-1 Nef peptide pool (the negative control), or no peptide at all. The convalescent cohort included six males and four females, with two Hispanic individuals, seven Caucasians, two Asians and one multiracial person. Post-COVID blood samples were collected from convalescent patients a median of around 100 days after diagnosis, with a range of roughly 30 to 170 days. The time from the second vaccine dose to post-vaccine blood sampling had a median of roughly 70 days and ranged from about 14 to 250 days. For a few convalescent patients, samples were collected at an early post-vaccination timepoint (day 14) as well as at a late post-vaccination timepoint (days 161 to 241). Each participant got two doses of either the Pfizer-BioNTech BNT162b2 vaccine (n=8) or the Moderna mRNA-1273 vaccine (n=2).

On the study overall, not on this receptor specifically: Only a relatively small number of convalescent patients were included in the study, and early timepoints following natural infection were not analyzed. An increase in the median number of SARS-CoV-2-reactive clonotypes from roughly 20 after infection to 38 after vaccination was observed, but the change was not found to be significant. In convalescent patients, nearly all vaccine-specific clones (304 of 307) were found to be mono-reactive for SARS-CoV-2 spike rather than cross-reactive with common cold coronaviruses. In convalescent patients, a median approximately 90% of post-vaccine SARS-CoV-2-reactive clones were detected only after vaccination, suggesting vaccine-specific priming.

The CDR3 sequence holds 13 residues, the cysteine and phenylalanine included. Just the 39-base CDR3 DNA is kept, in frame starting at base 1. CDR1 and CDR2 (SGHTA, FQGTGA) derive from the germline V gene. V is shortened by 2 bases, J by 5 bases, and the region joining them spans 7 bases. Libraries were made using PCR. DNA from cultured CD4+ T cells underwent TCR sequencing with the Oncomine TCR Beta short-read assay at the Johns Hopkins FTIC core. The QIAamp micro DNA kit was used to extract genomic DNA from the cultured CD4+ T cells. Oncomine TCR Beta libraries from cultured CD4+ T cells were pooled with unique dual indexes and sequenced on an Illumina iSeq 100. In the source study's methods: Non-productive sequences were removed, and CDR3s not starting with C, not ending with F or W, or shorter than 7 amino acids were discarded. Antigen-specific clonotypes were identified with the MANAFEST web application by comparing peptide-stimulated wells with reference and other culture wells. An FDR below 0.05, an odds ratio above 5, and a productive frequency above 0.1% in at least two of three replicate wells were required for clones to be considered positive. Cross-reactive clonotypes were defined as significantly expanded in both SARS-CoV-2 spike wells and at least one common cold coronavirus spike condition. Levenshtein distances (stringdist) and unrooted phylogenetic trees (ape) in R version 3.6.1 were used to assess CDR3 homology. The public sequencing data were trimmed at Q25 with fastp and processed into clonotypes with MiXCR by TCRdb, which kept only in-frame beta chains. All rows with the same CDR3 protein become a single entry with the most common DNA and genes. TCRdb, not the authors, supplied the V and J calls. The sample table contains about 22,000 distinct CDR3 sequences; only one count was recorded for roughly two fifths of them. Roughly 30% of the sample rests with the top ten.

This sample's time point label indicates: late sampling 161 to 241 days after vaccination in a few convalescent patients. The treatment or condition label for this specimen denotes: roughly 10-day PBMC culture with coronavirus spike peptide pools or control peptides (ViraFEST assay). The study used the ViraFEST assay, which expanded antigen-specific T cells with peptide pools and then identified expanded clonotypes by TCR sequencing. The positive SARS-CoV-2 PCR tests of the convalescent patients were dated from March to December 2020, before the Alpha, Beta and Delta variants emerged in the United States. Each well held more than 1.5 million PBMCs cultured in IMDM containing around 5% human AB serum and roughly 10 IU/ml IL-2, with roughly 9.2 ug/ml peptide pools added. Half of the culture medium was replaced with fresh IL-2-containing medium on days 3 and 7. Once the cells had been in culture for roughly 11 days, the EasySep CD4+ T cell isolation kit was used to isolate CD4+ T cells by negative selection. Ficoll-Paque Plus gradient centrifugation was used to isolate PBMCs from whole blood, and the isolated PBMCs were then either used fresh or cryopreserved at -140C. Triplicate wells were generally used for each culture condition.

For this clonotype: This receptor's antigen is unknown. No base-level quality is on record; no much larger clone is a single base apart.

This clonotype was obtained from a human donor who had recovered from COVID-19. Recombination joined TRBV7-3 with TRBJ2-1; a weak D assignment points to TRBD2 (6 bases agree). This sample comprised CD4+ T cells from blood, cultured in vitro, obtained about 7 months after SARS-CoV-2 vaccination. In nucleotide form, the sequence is TGTGCCAGCAGCTTAGAGCGGGACAATGAGCAGTTCTTC. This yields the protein CASSLERDNEQFF.